This TCR beta chain was sequenced during a study of identical twins (TCRdb year 2016). Background for the entire study: TCR alpha and beta repertoires from monozygotic twins, unrelated adults of various ages and cord blood were deep-sequenced to test whether fetal clonotypes persist. To rule out contamination, replicate twin experiments were performed at different times with different library preparation protocols. What the study reported, not specific to this receptor: Excess twin sharing in beta out-of-frame sequences was weaker because fewer shared sequences lowered the signal-to-noise ratio. Zero-insertion analyses could be partly confounded by invariant T cells such as MAIT and iNKT, though diverse VJ usage argued against such confounding for most clonotypes. Out-of-frame TCR alpha sequences shared between twins showed an excess of low generation-probability sequences compared with coincidental sharing between unrelated individuals. In monozygotic twins, out-of-frame TCR alpha sharing was systematically underestimated by recombination models, although the models agreed with sharing between unrelated individuals. Because the same donors could not be followed over many years, the conclusions relied on cross-sectional statistical analysis. Fewer insertions were carried by abundant cord blood beta clonotypes, a similar but weaker trend appeared in young adult naive repertoires, and no such trend appeared in memory repertoires.

The library was obtained by 5' RACE. Sequenced using an Illumina HiSeq 2000. A universal primer binding site was introduced by template switching, and a unique molecular identifier was present in the final cDNA, enabling accurate counting of TCR cDNA molecules. First-strand cDNA for TCR alpha and beta chains was synthesized from specific primers in the conserved constant-segment region. Each cDNA library was double barcoded, with a SMART-Mk sample barcode plus Illumina barcodes, to control for contamination. Two successive PCR steps introduced TruSeq adapter sequences along with Illumina sample barcodes. Sequencing of the TCR alpha and beta cDNA libraries was done on the Illumina HiSeq platform using custom primers. Per the authors' processing: Unique molecular identifiers were extracted from raw reads with MiGEC, and CDR3 positions were determined with MiXCR. For each individual, recombination models were inferred using an EM algorithm with the repgenHMM and IGoR tools. Shared clonotypes were analyzed with the tcR package in R, and sharing was normalized by the product of cloneset sizes. Out-of-frame nonproductive sequences were analyzed to study raw recombination free of thymic and clonal selection effects. Clones were called with MiXCR by TCRdb after fastp trimmed the public reads at Q25, and only in-frame beta chains were retained. For every CDR3 protein sequence, its rows merge into one entry that carries the most common genes and DNA. TCRdb's processing, not the authors' own work, is the source of the V and J calls. The sample table holds roughly 290,000 distinct CDR3 sequences, of which about 8.3% were seen once. The ten largest make up over 2% of the sample.

This clonotype was counted between two and nine times. This clone's antigen is unknown. No much larger clone exists at a distance of one base, and base qualities are not known. The germline V gene (reference sequence) provides CDR1 LNHNV and CDR2 YYDKDF. Reading from cysteine to phenylalanine, the CDR3 counts 15 amino acids. Only the CDR3 region is kept as DNA, spanning 45 bases read in frame from base 1. V loses 0 bases of germline sequence and J loses 2 bases, and the interval between the two ends is 9 bases. Every donor in the study was a healthy Caucasian. Three pairs of female monozygotic twins, all aged roughly 18 to 30 years, made up the twin cohort. Using Miltenyi CD45RO+ enrichment and human naive T-cell isolation kits, memory (CD45RO+) and naive T cells were isolated from PBMC. The sample was also linked to a second study, of yellow fever vaccine responses in identical twins. According to the second study: According to the authors, in identical twins the way T cells responded to vaccination appeared partly convergent and partly personalized. In identical twins, the study followed T cell clones that responded to the vaccine with precision.

Recombination linked TRBV15 to TRBJ2-3; the D gene remains uncertain. The clonotype was recovered from a woman aged 18-30 years in good health. The specimen sequenced was memory (CD45RO+) T cells sorted from blood. The cell subset or site label of this sample denotes: CD45RO+ enriched T cells. The bases are TGTGCCACCAGCAGAGATAGGCGTTTCACAGATACGCAGTATTTT. Translated, this is CATSRDRRFTDTQYF.